This passage covers 27 T cell receptor beta chains from one sample sequenced in a study of shared clonotypes between healthy human individuals. Sequenced by immunoSEQ multiplex PCR; TCRdb stores in-frame clones only, minus some. Of about 1 million clones listed, roughly 80% are singletons. Sequenced sample: memory CD4+ T cells sorted from blood. This sample's subset: CD45RA-negative fraction. These receptors were taken from a man younger than 35 in good health.

The gene calls are TRBV5-4 and TRBJ2-2; TRBD2 matches at 10 bases. The germline V gene encodes CDR1 SGHNT and CDR2 YYREEE (reference sequence). V trimming: 1 base; J trimming: 2 bases; junction bases outside the gene matches: 8. CDR3 length equals 18 residues. The CDR3 spells CASSLSKRGGLNTGELFF. The CDR3 bases are TGTGCCAGCAGCTTGTCTAAGCGGGGGGGCTTAAACACCGGGGAGCTGTTTTTT.

This chain connects TRBV6-6 to TRBJ1-1; D is uncertain. The CDR3 consists of 13 residues. Per germline, CDR1 MNHNY and CDR2 SVGAGI (reference sequence). Trimming took 10 bases from V and 0 from J, leaving 12 bases between them. The CDR3 protein is CATRTNLNTEAFF. CDR3 DNA: TGTGCCACCAGGACCAATTTGAACACTGAAGCTTTCTTT.

The V gene is TRBV5-1, the J gene TRBJ2-5; D gene unclear. Trimming removed 0 bases from V and 3 bases from J, with 9 bases in between. Germline CDR1 reads SGHRS; CDR2 reads YFSETQ. The CDR3 is 14 residues long. The CDR3, as DNA: TGCGCCAGCAGCTTGGGGGTGGCTGAAGAGACCCAGTACTTC. Translation: CASSLGVAEETQYF. The entire variable domain, with the rest obtained from reference TRBV5-1 and TRBJ2-5, is as follows: KAGVTQTPRYLIKTRGQQVTLSCSPISGHRSVSWYQQTPGQGLQFLFEYFSETQRNKGNFPGRFSGRQFSNSRSEMNVSTLELGDSALYLCASSLGVAEETQYFGPGTRLLVL.

On this clone itself: The sample contains more than one DNA sequence encoding this CDR3. This rearrangement joins TRBV6-6 to TRBJ2-2; D is uncertain. Trimming pared 2 bases from V and 5 bases from J, leaving 3 bases between. CDR1 MNHNY and CDR2 SVGAGI come from the germline V gene (reference sequence). This CDR3 is 12 amino acids long. DNA of the CDR3: TGTGCCAGCAGTTACCCTACCGGGGAGCTGTTTTTT. Its translation is CASSYPTGELFF.

This sequence joins TRBV27 and TRBJ1-1; the D gene is possibly TRBD1 (5 bases). Looked up from germline, CDR1 is MNHEY and CDR2 is SMNVEV (reference sequence). This CDR3 is 16 amino acids long. V was trimmed by 3 bases and J by 2 bases, leaving 16 bases between them. CDR3 loop: CASSLGGGIFNTEAFF. In nucleotides, the CDR3 is TGTGCCAGCAGTTTGGGGGGTGGCATATTTAACACTGAAGCTTTCTTT.

This clone has more than one count but fewer than ten. V and J are TRBV5-1 and TRBJ2-3; D might be TRBD2 (5 bases). This CDR3 region has 14 residues. Germline-derived CDR1 and CDR2 are SGHRS and YFSETQ. Deletions cut 4 bases from V and 4 bases from J, with 13 bases between. CDR3 nucleotide sequence: TGCGCCAGCAGCCCCCGACCCGGGGCAGATACGCAGTATTTT. This encodes CASSPRPGADTQYF.

The chain carries TRBV5-6 and TRBJ1-4; D is uncertain. Germline V gene lookup returns CDR1 SGHDT and CDR2 YYEEEE. V was clipped by 4 bases and J by 8 bases, with 12 bases between them. This CDR3 has 13 residues. In DNA, the CDR3 is TGTGCCAGCAGCGCCCTCCCAGGAGAAAAACTGTTTTTT. Amino acids: CASSALPGEKLFF.

This clone showed up just a few times. V and J are TRBV21-1 and TRBJ1-5. TRBV21-1 is marked as a pseudogene. This CDR3 has 11 amino acids. The DNA for the CDR3 is TGTGCCAGCCGCCGTGATCAGCCCCAGCATTTT. This encodes CASRRDQPQHF.

This clone was detected once. The chain combines TRBV5-1 with TRBJ1-1; no reliable D call. V dropped 0 bases and J dropped 1 base, with 16 bases sitting between them. CDR3 length equals 17 residues. The germline V gene has CDR1 SGHRS and CDR2 YFSETQ. CDR3: CASSLALDLAKNTEAFF. CDR3 coding DNA: TGCGCCAGCAGCTTGGCGCTTGATTTGGCTAAGAACACTGAAGCTTTCTTT.

Written as DNA, the CDR3 is TGTGCCAGTAGTTTAGCGGGGGGGAGAGATACGCAGTATTTT. Translated, it gives CASSLAGGRDTQYF. The chain carries TRBV19 and TRBJ2-3; 11 positions agree with TRBD2. Looked up from germline, CDR1 is LNHDA and CDR2 is SQIVND (reference sequence). CDR3 size: 14 residues. V trimming: 5 bases; J trimming: 5 bases; junction bases outside the gene matches: 3.

The rearrangement joins TRBV11-3 to TRBJ2-5; D gene uncertain. V dropped 5 bases and J dropped 4 bases, with 8 bases sitting between them. Per germline, CDR1 SGHNT and CDR2 YENEEA. The CDR3 length is 12 residues. The CDR3 DNA reads TGTGCCAGCAGCCACCCGGCAGAGACCCAGTACTTC. Encoded protein: CASSHPAETQYF.

The J gene is TRBJ2-5, the V gene TRBV7-2, with 9 bases aligning to TRBD1. Trimming removed 5 bases from V and 5 bases from J; junction bases left unmatched: 3. The CDR3 spans 13 residues. Germline V gene lookup returns CDR1 SGHTA and CDR2 FQGNSA. The DNA of the CDR3 is TGTGCCAGCAGCCAACAGGGGGCGGAGACCCAGTACTTC. This codes for CASSQQGAETQYF.

V gene TRBV30 combines with J gene TRBJ2-1, with 16 bases matching TRBD2. Per the germline V gene, CDR1 is GTSNPN and CDR2 is SVGIG (reference sequence). The CDR3 spans 16 residues. Trimming removed 3 bases from V and 9 bases from J; junction bases left unmatched: 8. CDR3 nucleotides: TGTGCCTGGAGATACGGGACTAGCGGGAGGGTTGTTGAGCAGTTCTTC. Protein sequence: CAWRYGTSGRVVEQFF.

This clone has only one observation. The chain links TRBV6-1 to TRBJ2-1; 8 nucleotides align to TRBD1. Trimming took 1 base from V and 1 from J; bases not matched to a gene: 0. This CDR3 region has 15 residues. Germline V CDR1 and CDR2: MNHNS, SASEGT. The CDR3 loop is CASSEDRGSYNEQFF. CDR3 DNA sequence: TGTGCCAGCAGTGAAGACAGGGGGTCCTACAATGAGCAGTTCTTC.

The rearrangement uses TRBV27 and TRBJ2-7; 11 bases map to TRBD2. The V and J ends lost 1 base and 0 bases, in that order; junction bases with no gene match: 14. Germline V CDR1 and CDR2: MNHEY, SMNVEV (reference sequence). There are 20 residues in the CDR3. In DNA form, the CDR3 reads TGTGCCAGCAGTTTATTCCCGCCCGGACTAGCGGGTTTACTCTCCTACGAGCAGTACTTC. Its protein is CASSLFPPGLAGLLSYEQYF.

Worth noting for this clone: This specimen includes other DNA sequences encoding the same CDR3. The J gene is TRBJ1-2, the V gene TRBV30; D is possibly TRBD1 (6 bases). Germline V CDR1 and CDR2: GTSNPN, SVGIG (reference sequence). CDR3 size: 14 residues. The V and J ends lost 0 bases and 2 bases respectively, with 10 bases between them. In nucleotides, the CDR3 is TGTGCCTGGAGTGTACAGGGCCGAAACTATGGCTACACCTTC. This translates into CAWSVQGRNYGYTF. Using reference TRBV30 and TRBJ1-2 for the parts outside the CDR3, the full variable domain is SQTIHQWPATLVQPVGSPLSLECTVEGTSNPNLYWYRQAAGRGLQLLFYSVGIGQISSEVPQNLSASRPQDRQFILSSKKLLLSDSGFYLCAWSVQGRNYGYTFGSGTRLTVV.

This sequence joins TRBV19 and TRBJ2-7, with D uncertain. The CDR3 is 14 amino acids. V was pared by 7 bases and J by 2 bases, with 15 bases between. Germline CDR1 LNHDA, CDR2 SQIVND (reference sequence). The chain's CDR3 is CASTLKGGPYEQYF. CDR3 nucleotide sequence: TGTGCCAGTACCCTCAAGGGTGGGCCCTACGAGCAGTACTTC.

The chain employs TRBV5-1 and TRBJ2-3; TRBD1 matches at 9 bases. The CDR3 spans 18 residues. V was pared by 4 bases and J by 5 bases, with 17 bases of the junction left unmatched. The germline V gene encodes CDR1 SGHRS and CDR2 YFSETQ. CDR3 sequence: CASSTGTGLASWLDTQYF. The DNA of the CDR3 is TGCGCCAGCAGCACCGGGACAGGGCTTGCTAGTTGGTTAGATACGCAGTATTTT.

The V and J genes are TRBV7-8 and TRBJ2-5, with 12 bases that match TRBD2. CDR3 length: 15 residues. Per the germline V gene, CDR1 is SGHVS and CDR2 is FQNEAQ. The trim removed 2 bases at V and 5 bases at J, leaving 3 bases unmatched. The CDR3 bases are TGTGCCAGCAGCTTACTAGCGGGGGGGCAGGAGACCCAGTACTTC. Amino acid sequence: CASSLLAGGQETQYF.

The rearrangement joins TRBV19 to TRBJ2-7, with D unresolved. The CDR3 has 15 amino acids. CDR1 and CDR2 (germline): LNHDA, SQIVND (reference sequence). Trimming stripped 5 bases from V and 4 bases from J, with 18 bases between. The CDR3 protein is CASSFGPSPHYEQYF. In DNA, the CDR3 is TGTGCCAGTAGTTTCGGGCCGTCCCCGCATTACGAGCAGTACTTC.

This chain connects TRBV10-3 to TRBJ2-2, with 12 bases lining up with TRBD1. The CDR3 extends over 14 amino acids. Germline lookup yields CDR1 ENHRY and CDR2 SYGVKD. With V trimmed by 10 bases and J by 7 bases, 7 bases remained unmatched. For the CDR3, the DNA is TGTGCCACTGTGGGACAGGGGGCGGGCGGGGAGCTGTTTTTT. This gives the protein CATVGQGAGGELFF.

The chain joins TRBV6-1 to TRBJ2-7; D is undetermined. This CDR3 contains 11 residues. Trimming took 8 bases from V and 4 from J, leaving 9 bases between them. Germline-derived CDR1 and CDR2 are MNHNS and SASEGT. In DNA, the CDR3 is TGTGCCAGCGGTTCCCAATACGAGCAGTACTTC. Translated, it gives CASGSQYEQYF.

The gene calls are TRBV6-1 and TRBJ2-3; 10 bases are a match to TRBD2. The CDR3 consists of 15 residues. J lost 1 base, V lost 6 bases, and 4 bases had no gene match. Per the germline V gene, CDR1 is MNHNS and CDR2 is SASEGT. The CDR3 reads CASRASGSGTDTQYF. The CDR3 DNA reads as TGTGCCAGCAGAGCTAGCGGGAGCGGCACAGATACGCAGTATTTT.

The J gene is TRBJ1-1, the V gene TRBV25-1; TRBD1 agrees at 8 bases. The CDR3 has 13 residues. Germline CDR1 and CDR2: MGHDK and SYGVNS. Losses at the gene ends were 4 bases for V and 5 bases for J; bases not matched to a gene: 3. The CDR3 sequence: CASSGRGLTEAFF. CDR3 DNA sequence: TGTGCCAGCAGTGGCAGGGGGCTAACTGAAGCTTTCTTT. The full variable domain, with the rest looked up from reference TRBV25-1 and TRBJ1-1, is EADIYQTPRYLVIGTGKKITLECSQTMGHDKMYWYQQDPGMELHLIHYSYGVNSTEKGDLSSESTVSRIRTEHFPLTLESARPSHTSQYLCASSGRGLTEAFFGQGTRLTVV.

The rearrangement links TRBV2 to TRBJ2-3; weak D call: TRBD1 (5 bases). Germline lookup yields CDR1 SNHLY and CDR2 FYNNEI. V was pared by 7 bases and J by 0 bases, with 11 bases between. The CDR3 sequence is 14 residues long. The CDR3 protein is CASKPDISTDTQYF. CDR3 DNA sequence: TGTGCCAGCAAACCGGACATTAGCACAGATACGCAGTATTTT.

The rearrangement links TRBV28 to TRBJ2-7; D gene ambiguous. This CDR3 comprises 13 residues. Germline lookup yields CDR1 MDHEN and CDR2 SYDVKM. V lost 7 bases, J lost 6 bases, and 16 bases lay in between. The CDR3 loop reads CASTLSARREQYF. The CDR3 nucleotides are TGTGCCAGCACCCTATCGGCGAGACGCGAGCAGTACTTC.

The rearrangement uses TRBV11-2 and TRBJ1-4; D gene ambiguous. This CDR3 is 16 amino acids long. V lost 5 bases to trimming and J lost 7 bases, with 20 bases between them. Germline V gene lookup returns CDR1 SGHAT and CDR2 FQNNGV. The CDR3 loop is CASSPTSTEIFEKLFF. For the CDR3, the DNA is TGTGCCAGCAGCCCTACATCGACGGAGATATTTGAAAAACTGTTTTTT.